This T cell receptor (beta chain) was obtained from a study of spatial heterogeneity in lung cancer. Whole-study findings and limits: Ubiquitous expanded tumor TCRs surfaced in blood more at resection than they did at follow-up.

Notes on this clonotype: Its antigen remains unknown.

The CDR3 runs to 12 residues. Trimming took 6 bases from V and 2 from J, leaving 9 bases between them. From germline, CDR1 is SQVTM and CDR2 ANQGSEA. Time point noted: sample taken at primary tumor resection. Whole RNA obtained from tumor, nontumor lung or frozen PBMC underwent sequencing without sorting. TCRdb re-called the 5' RACE reads through MiXCR, storing one row per CDR3 protein. The sample consists of 15,000 or so distinct CDR3 sequences, 20% to 25% of them appearing once. V gene TRBV29-1 combines with J gene TRBJ2-3; D gene uncertain. Sequencing used PBMCs, obtained at surgery. This TCR derives from a female donor with early-stage non-small cell lung cancer. The DNA of the CDR3 is TGCAGCGTCACCCCGACCACAGATACGCAGTATTTT. Its protein product is CSVTPTTDTQYF.